The clone carrying this T cell receptor (beta chain) was found many times. No antigen is known for it. TCRdb re-derived calls from the RT-PCR reads in MiXCR, one entry per CDR3 protein. The sample has a few hundred thousand distinct CDR3 sequences, roughly 9.7% seen once. The data stem from a study of response to subunit inactivated influenza vaccine. Study outcomes and limitations: It was suggested by the authors that few new T cells are recruited by each seasonal influenza vaccination.

CDR1 and CDR2 (germline): SGHDT, YYEEEE. The CDR3 extends over 14 amino acids. With 1 base removed from V and 5 bases from J, the gap between germline ends came to 10 bases. This clonotype originated in a man aged 50-60 years who received an inactivated influenza vaccine. The chain employs TRBV5-6 and TRBJ1-3, with D uncertain. Sequenced here: PBMCs from blood, sampled roughly 45 days after vaccination. The CDR3 bases are TGTGCCAGCAGCTTGAGGAGGTTTCGAAACACCATATATTTT. Translated, it gives CASSLRRFRNTIYF.